Each of the 27 T cell receptor beta chains below was sequenced from the same sample in a study of blood T cells in healthy people across ages. Then a second PCR, running about 6 to 11 cycles, was carried out with a sample-barcoded 5' primer and a J-beta primer mix. TCRdb re-called the 5' RACE reads with MiXCR, one entry per CDR3 protein. This sample has about 650,000 distinct CDR3 sequences; about 32% occur once, and the top ten carry 15% to 17%. The sample was blood. Receptors were obtained from a woman older than 75 in good health.

This clonotype has just a few counts. V gene TRBV20-1 combines with J gene TRBJ1-1; 7 bases are shared with TRBD1. This CDR3 contains 16 residues. Looked up from germline, CDR1 is DFQATT and CDR2 is SNEGSKA (reference sequence). J lost 1 base, V lost 2 bases, and 10 bases had no gene match. In nucleotides, the CDR3 is TGCAGTGCTAGATCAGGGACAGCCGGGGGGAACACTGAAGCTTTCTTT. It codes for CSARSGTAGGNTEAFF.

A remark on this clonotype: A clone one base away is much larger, so this may be a read error. This sequence joins TRBV7-9 and TRBJ2-6, with D possibly matching TRBD1 (5 bases). CDR3 size: 15 residues. Germline V CDR1 and CDR2: SEHNR, FQNEAQ (reference sequence). CDR3 amino acids: CASSSSVPGANDLTF. As DNA, the CDR3 is TGTGCCAGCAGCTCGTCCGTCCCTGGGGCCAACGACCTGACTTTC.

A single count supports this clonotype. The V call is TRBV28, the J call TRBJ2-2; TRBD1 aligns across 12 bases. Per the germline V gene, CDR1 is MDHEN and CDR2 is SYDVKM. The CDR3 runs to 16 residues. V lost 2 bases, J lost 6 bases, and 4 bases stayed unmatched. CDR3 residues: CASSLGTGGFAGELFF. CDR3 DNA sequence: TGTGCCAGCAGTTTAGGGACAGGGGGCTTCGCCGGGGAGCTGTTTTTT.

There are a few counts of this clonotype. This chain connects TRBV20-1 to TRBJ2-1; 7 nucleotides match TRBD2. V trimming: 5 bases; J trimming: 0 bases; junction bases outside the gene matches: 4. This CDR3 comprises 14 residues. Germline V lookup: CDR1 DFQATT, CDR2 SNEGSKA (reference sequence). This chain's CDR3 is CSASGRYSYNEQFF. The CDR3 DNA sequence: TGCAGTGCTTCCGGGAGGTACTCCTACAATGAGCAGTTCTTC.

V gene TRBV4-1 combines with J gene TRBJ2-6; 7 positions agree with TRBD2. The germline V gene encodes CDR1 MGHRA and CDR2 YSYEKL. V was clipped by 4 bases and J by 1 base; unmatched bases: 10. The CDR3 runs 18 residues. CDR3 amino acids: CASSPVAGVVSGANVLTF. Here the CDR3 DNA reads TGCGCCAGCAGCCCCGTTGCGGGGGTTGTGTCTGGGGCCAACGTCCTGACTTTC.

This rearrangement joins TRBV10-3 to TRBJ2-2; D gene uncertain. CDR1 ENHRY and CDR2 SYGVKD come from the germline V gene. V was clipped by 0 bases and J by 4 bases, with 3 bases between them. The CDR3 consists of 13 residues. The DNA for the CDR3 is TGTGCCATCAGTGAGTCAGGCACCGGGGAGCTGTTTTTT. Protein sequence: CAISESGTGELFF.

A remark on this clonotype: Germline is not matched at one junction end, which may reflect a read error. This chain joins TRBV5-1 and TRBJ2-3; D possibly matches TRBD1 or TRBD2 (7 bases each). The CDR3 totals 17 residues. The germline V gene encodes CDR1 SGHRS and CDR2 YFSETQ. CDR3 amino acids: CASSLRGPGGPTDTRYF. CDR3 DNA sequence: TGCGCCAGCAGCTTGAGGGGGCCGGGGGGCCCCACAGATACGCGGTATTTT.

As concerns this clonotype: One end of the junction does not line up with germline, which may come from a read error. The rearrangement uses TRBV27 and TRBJ1-1, with D unclear. Germline V gene data show CDR1 as MNHEY and CDR2 as SMNVEV (reference sequence). The CDR3 consists of 16 residues. As DNA, the CDR3 is TGTGCCAGCAGTCTATCCTGGGCGGTTGGGAACACTGAAGCTTTCTTT. Amino acids: CASSLSWAVGNTEAFF.

The V call is TRBV6-2 or TRBV6-3, the J call TRBJ2-2; no clear D. Germline lookup yields CDR1 MNHEY and CDR2 SVGEGT. The length of the CDR3 is 16 residues. Trimming took 4 bases from V and 2 from J, leaving 14 bases between them. CDR3 sequence (DNA): TGTGCCAGCAGTTTGTGGGGTCTGGCCAACACCGGGGAGCTGTTTTTT. Its translation: CASSLWGLANTGELFF.

Many counts were recorded for this clonotype. A much larger clone differs from this one at a single base, so this may be a read error. This rearrangement joins TRBV7-9 to TRBJ2-7; TRBD1 agrees at 9 bases. Germline CDR1 and CDR2: SEHNR and FQNEAQ (reference sequence). The CDR3 runs to 13 residues. Trimming at V came to 8 bases and at J to 3 bases, leaving 5 bases not matched to a gene. The DNA for the CDR3 is TGTGCCAGCGCGGACAGGGGTTGCTACGAGCAGTACTTC. It is translated as CASADRGCYEQYF.

This clonotype was observed at least ten times. The chain links TRBV4-2 to TRBJ1-1; no clear D. This CDR3 has 15 residues. V lost 0 bases and J 10 bases, leaving 18 bases between the germline ends. Germline V gene lookup returns CDR1 LGHNA and CDR2 YNFKEQ. The CDR3 is CASSQDALQRAVAFF. The DNA for the CDR3 is TGTGCCAGCAGCCAAGACGCGCTACAAAGGGCGGTAGCTTTCTTT.

A few counts support this clonotype. The chain has TRBV20-1 and TRBJ1-1; the D gene is possibly TRBD1 (6 bases). Trimming left V 0 bases short and J 1 base short, with 12 bases between. Per the germline V gene, CDR1 is DFQATT and CDR2 is SNEGSKA (reference sequence). CDR3 length equals 15 residues. CDR3 region: CSARDQGRGNTEAFF. Here the CDR3 DNA reads TGCAGTGCTAGAGATCAGGGCAGGGGGAACACTGAAGCTTTCTTT.

This clonotype was seen a few times. V is TRBV15 and J is TRBJ2-7, with 8 bases fitting TRBD1. Trimming cost V 5 bases and J 4 bases; bases outside gene matches: 10. Germline V gene data show CDR1 as LNHNV and CDR2 as YYDKDF (reference sequence). The CDR3 totals 15 residues. CDR3 bases: TGTGCCACCAGCGCGGGACCGACAGGGGTGTACGAGCAGTACTTC. Its translation: CATSAGPTGVYEQYF.

This clonotype has ten or more counts. The chain links TRBV29-1 to TRBJ1-4; TRBD1 agrees at 8 bases. CDR1 is SQVTM, CDR2 ANQGSEA, per germline. This CDR3 comprises 14 residues. V was clipped by 4 bases and J by 8 bases; unmatched bases: 9. CDR3 residues: CSVGAQGAWEKLFF. For the CDR3, the DNA is TGCAGCGTTGGGGCGCAGGGGGCCTGGGAAAAACTGTTTTTT.

This clonotype was detected ten times or more. The chain uses TRBV28 and TRBJ1-2, with 10 positions matching TRBD1. J was trimmed by 6 bases and V by 4 bases; bases with no gene match: 14. The CDR3 has 17 amino acids. In germline, CDR1 is MDHEN, CDR2 SYDVKM. The CDR3 DNA follows: TGTGCCAGCAGTTCACATCCCCGGACAGGGGGAAAAGATGGCTACACCTTC. Translated: CASSSHPRTGGKDGYTF.

This clonotype was detected a few times. The junction and the germline gene differ at one end; a read error may be behind it. V usage is TRBV7-8 and J usage is TRBJ1-2; D may be TRBD1 (6 bases). The germline V gene encodes CDR1 SGHVS and CDR2 FQNEAQ. The CDR3 is 13 residues long. In DNA, the CDR3 is TGTACCAGCAGCTTAGCCAGGGGAGGAGGCTACACCTTC. This gives the protein CTSSLARGGGYTF.

This clonotype was detected a few times. It may be a read error: a sequence one base away is much more abundant. The chain uses TRBV10-3 and TRBJ2-5; 9 bases line up with TRBD1. CDR3 length: 14 amino acids. V trimming: 2 bases; J trimming: 5 bases; junction bases outside the gene matches: 3. Germline CDR1 ENHRY, CDR2 SYGVKD. CDR3 in DNA: TGTGCCATCAGTGAGGGAGGACAGGGGGAGACCCAGTACTTC. Its translation is CAISEGGQGETQYF.

This clonotype was seen repeatedly, ten times or more. The chain uses TRBV10-3 and TRBJ2-2; D gene uncertain. The CDR3 covers 14 residues. V dropped 6 bases and J dropped 1 base, with 9 bases sitting between them. Germline-derived CDR1 and CDR2 are ENHRY and SYGVKD. As DNA, the CDR3 is TGTGCCATCAGCGACGACAAGAACACCGGGGAGCTGTTTTTT. It specifies CAISDDKNTGELFF.

This clonotype was observed many times. V is TRBV3-1 and J is TRBJ2-3; 7 bases map to TRBD2. The CDR3 totals 15 residues. With 4 bases clipped from V and 1 base from J, the junction kept 5 bases outside the gene matches. Germline V lookup: CDR1 LGHDT, CDR2 YNNKEL (reference sequence). CDR3 DNA sequence: TGTGCCAGCAGCCCCCAGCGGGGTCGCACAGATACGCAGTATTTT. Amino acids: CASSPQRGRTDTQYF.

This clonotype was found many times. This CDR3 is CASSYGTSIANEKLFF. The CDR3 DNA follows: TGTGCCAGCAGTTACGGGACCTCCATCGCTAATGAAAAACTGTTTTTT. The chain joins TRBV6-6 to TRBJ1-4; D is possibly TRBD1 (5 bases). CDR3 size: 16 residues. CDR1 MNHNY and CDR2 SVGAGI come from the germline V gene (reference sequence). V was pared by 2 bases and J by 3 bases, with 13 bases between.

This clonotype was recorded many times. The chain combines TRBV20-1 with TRBJ1-2; weak D call: TRBD1 (6 bases). Germline V lookup: CDR1 DFQATT, CDR2 SNEGSKA (reference sequence). Trimming pared 8 bases from V and 11 bases from J, leaving 18 bases between. CDR3 length equals 11 residues. CDR3 protein: CSTGGLLGYTF. The CDR3 DNA reads TGCAGTACCGGGGGCCTCCTCGGGTACACCTTC.

The chain couples TRBV18 to TRBJ1-1, with no clear D. V lost 2 bases to trimming and J lost 2 bases, with 6 bases between them. The CDR3 has 13 amino acids. Germline V CDR1 and CDR2: KGHSH, LQKENI. CDR3 nucleotides: TGTGCCAGCTCACCAAAGGAAAACACTGAAGCTTTCTTT. Its translation is CASSPKENTEAFF.

This clonotype was detected ten times or more. The chain combines TRBV7-2 with TRBJ1-5; tentative D call: TRBD1 (5 bases). The CDR3 runs to 15 residues. Germline CDR1 SGHTA, CDR2 FQGNSA. V gave up 2 bases and J gave up 3 bases, with 11 bases separating them. The CDR3 nucleotides are TGTGCCAGCAGCTTAAGGGCAGGGCCCAATCAGCCCCAGCATTTT. Encoded protein: CASSLRAGPNQPQHF.

The rearrangement uses TRBV6-6 and TRBJ1-1, with D unresolved. Trimming removed 6 bases from V and 4 bases from J, with 12 bases in between. The CDR3 is made up of 13 amino acids. The germline V gene has CDR1 MNHNY and CDR2 SVGAGI (reference sequence). The CDR3 nucleotides are TGTGCCAGCAGCCCTAAAAGATCCACTGAAGCTTTCTTT. This gives the protein CASSPKRSTEAFF.

As for this clonotype: The junction departs from the called germline gene at one end, perhaps through a read error. The gene calls are TRBV10-3 and TRBJ2-7; D is perhaps TRBD1 (5 bases). This CDR3 region has 15 residues. The germline CDR1 and CDR2 sequences are ENHRY and SYGVKD. This CDR3 reads CASSDPNRLTYEQYF. The CDR3 region has the DNA TGTGCCAGCAGTGACCCTAACAGGTTAACCTACGAGCAGTACTTC.

This rearrangement joins TRBV7-3 to TRBJ2-6; tentatively, D is TRBD2 (5 bases). V lost 7 bases and J lost 1, with 11 bases in between. The CDR3 contains 15 residues. CDR1 and CDR2 (germline): SGHTA, FQGTGA. The CDR3 protein is CASTEGRSGANVLTF. For the CDR3, the DNA is TGTGCCAGCACCGAAGGGAGATCTGGGGCCAACGTCCTGACTTTC.

This clonotype was counted only a few times. The chain links TRBV19 to TRBJ2-3, with D possibly matching TRBD2 (5 bases). Germline CDR1 and CDR2: LNHDA and SQIVND (reference sequence). CDR3 length equals 18 residues. V was shortened by 3 bases and J by 6 bases, with 25 bases between the two germline ends. DNA of the CDR3: TGTGCCAGTAGTATTTCCCCCTCGGGTAGCGTCTTCGGGGATACGCAGTATTTT. Amino acids: CASSISPSGSVFGDTQYF.